This T cell receptor (beta chain) was recorded in a study of T cells in women clearing cervical HPV infection. Study-wide background: Controls gave blood once infection was undetectable; cases at lesion identification. Notes on the study in general: Repertoire richness, not evenness, was significantly elevated in CIN3+ cases versus controls.

Looked up from germline, CDR1 is LNHDA and CDR2 is SQIVND (reference sequence). This CDR3 has 15 residues. The ends lost 9 bases at V and 7 bases at J; junction bases unmatched: 15. Produced via immunoSEQ multiplex PCR; TCRdb's table is partial and in-frame only. Its table records 15,000 or so clones. A word on this clone: Its antigen is currently unknown. Coverage ceases 3 residues before the CDR3 finishes, and the germline J gene fills in the end.

The clonotype was recovered from a woman between 18 and 75 years old with a cervical HPV16 infection that either progressed to CIN3+ or cleared (not recorded which). The sample consisted of blood buffy coat. This chain links TRBV19 with TRBJ1-1; 9 nucleotides match TRBD1. This CDR3 reads CASYPGQGSGREAFF. The DNA read from the CDR3 is TGTGCCAGCTATCCGGGACAGGGAAGTGGGCGTGAA.